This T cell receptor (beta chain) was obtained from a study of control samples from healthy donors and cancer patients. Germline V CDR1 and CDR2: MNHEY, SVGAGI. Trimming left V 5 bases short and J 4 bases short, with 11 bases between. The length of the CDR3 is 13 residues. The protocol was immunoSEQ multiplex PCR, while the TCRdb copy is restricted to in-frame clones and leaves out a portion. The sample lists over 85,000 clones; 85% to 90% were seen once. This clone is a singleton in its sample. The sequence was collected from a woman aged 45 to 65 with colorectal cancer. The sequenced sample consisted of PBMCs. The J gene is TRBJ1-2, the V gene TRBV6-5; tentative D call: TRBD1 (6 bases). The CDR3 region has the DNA TGTGCCAGCAGTCTCAGGGGTACCTATGGCTACACCTTC. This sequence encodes CASSLRGTYGYTF.